Listed below are T cell receptor beta chains from one sample, sequenced in a study of blood T cell repertoires in COVID-19. Repertoires were generated with immunoSEQ multiplex PCR, while TCRdb's copy carries only in-frame clones and drops some. Here the sample spans 150,000 to 200,000 clones, 60% to 80% being singletons. Input material: peripheral blood. These receptor sequences come from a woman in her 70s with acute or convalescent COVID-19. CDR3s include the opening cysteine and the closing phenylalanine or tryptophan. A D gene is named only where the DNA matches it firmly. Rows give clone size only sometimes, using once, few, many, or a class for an expanded clone.

D,size,J,V,DNA,CDR3
TRBD2,many,TRBJ2-7,TRBV27,TGTGCCAGCAGTCCAGGACTAGCCTACAGCTCCTACGAGCAGTACTTC,CASSPGLAYSSYEQYF
.,.,TRBJ2-3,TRBV14,TGTGCCAGCAGCCAAGATTTCACAGGGCTCACAGATACGCAGTATTTT,CASSQDFTGLTDTQYF
TRBD2,.,TRBJ2-1,TRBV2,TGTGCCAGCAGTAATTCGGCTAGCGGGACTTACAATGAGCAGTTCTTC,CASSNSASGTYNEQFF
.,few,TRBJ2-3,TRBV10-3,TGTGCCATCAGTGTAGGAGGTGGCACAGATACGCAGTATTTT,CAISVGGGTDTQYF
.,.,TRBJ2-5,TRBV10-2,TGCGCCAGCATCCCGTCAGGGGATTTCGAGACCCAGTACTTC,CASIPSGDFETQYF
.,.,TRBJ1-5,TRBV5-5,TGTGCCAGCAGCCAAACAGGCAACAATCAGCCCCAGCATTTT,CASSQTGNNQPQHF
.,.,TRBJ1-2,TRBV7-8,TGTGCCAGCAGCTTAGGAGACAGTCGGGGCTACACCTTC,CASSLGDSRGYTF
.,.,TRBJ1-2,TRBV6-5,TGTGCCAGCAGCCTAACAGGGATGAACTATGGCTACACCTTC,CASSLTGMNYGYTF
.,.,TRBJ2-5,TRBV29-1,TGCAGCGTTGAGGAGACGGCCCAAGAGACCCAGTACTTC,CSVEETAQETQYF
.,.,TRBJ2-2,TRBV5-8,TGTGCCAGCAGCTCTTCCCCTAGCACCGGGGAGCTGTTTTTT,CASSSSPSTGELFF
.,.,TRBJ2-7,TRBV12-3/TRBV12-4,TGTGCCAGCAGTTTAGGGCAGTACGAGCAGTACTTC,CASSLGQYEQYF
TRBD1,few,TRBJ1-2,TRBV30,TGTGCCTGGAAGGGACAGGGGCGGAACTATGGCTACACCTTC,CAWKGQGRNYGYTF
.,few,TRBJ2-5,TRBV7-9,TGTGCCAGCAGCTTTACGCTGACTAGTGACCAAGAGACCCAGTACTTC,CASSFTLTSDQETQYF
.,.,TRBJ1-5,TRBV9,TGTGCCAGCAATTTGGACGGGGGGGAACAGCCCCAGCATTTT,CASNLDGGEQPQHF
.,.,TRBJ1-4,TRBV4-1,TGCGCCAGCAGCCAAGATCGGAGGGGAACTAATGAAAAACTGTTTTTT,CASSQDRRGTNEKLFF
.,.,TRBJ1-6,TRBV30,TGTGCCTGGAGCCTTGATTCACCCCTCCACTTT,CAWSLDSPLHF
.,.,TRBJ1-5,TRBV4-1,TGCGCCAGCAGCCAATCGGGTTTAGCGGGCAATCAGCCCCAGCATTTT,CASSQSGLAGNQPQHF
TRBD1,.,TRBJ2-1,TRBV19,TGTGCCAGTAGTATAGGGACAGGCTCCTACAATGAGCAGTTCTTC,CASSIGTGSYNEQFF
.,.,TRBJ2-5,TRBV6-1,TGTGCCAGCAGTGTAGGGGCAGTATCTCGAAGGGAGACCCAGTACTTC,CASSVGAVSRRETQYF
.,many,TRBJ2-2,TRBV10-2,TGCGCCAGCAGTGATTTGGGGGCCGGCGGGGAGCTGTTTTTT,CASSDLGAGGELFF
.,.,TRBJ1-2,TRBV30,TGTGCCTCTCAAACGAATCGAGCCTACTATGGCTACACCTTC,CASQTNRAYYGYTF
.,.,TRBJ2-1,TRBV30,TGTGCCTGGAGTATCCCCGGTGCTAGCTCCAATGAGCAGTTCTTC,CAWSIPGASSNEQFF
.,.,TRBJ1-1,TRBV7-7,TGTGCCAGCAGCTCCAGGGGAAACACTGAAGCTTTCTTT,CASSSRGNTEAFF
.,.,TRBJ2-7,TRBV15,TGTGCCACCAGCAGAGAGGCGACAGTCTACGAGCAGTACTTC,CATSREATVYEQYF
.,once,TRBJ2-3,TRBV5-6,TGTGCCAGCAGCTTGTGGCGGGGCCGCACAGATACGCAGTATTTT,CASSLWRGRTDTQYF
.,.,TRBJ1-2,TRBV2,TGTGCCAGCAGTCTCGTTCAGGGAAGCGATGGCTACACCTTC,CASSLVQGSDGYTF
.,.,TRBJ1-1,TRBV2,TGTGCCAGCACCCCCAGGGCAGGGAACACTGAAGCTTTCTTT,CASTPRAGNTEAFF
TRBD2,.,TRBJ2-2,TRBV11-3,TGTGCCAGCAGCCCGGGGACTAGCGGGAACACCGGGGAGCTGTTTTTT,CASSPGTSGNTGELFF
.,once,TRBJ1-6,TRBV2,TGTGCCAGCAGTGAAGAGCAGGGGCTTGGATCACCCCTCCACTTT,CASSEEQGLGSPLHF
TRBD2,.,TRBJ2-3,TRBV3-1/TRBV3-2,TGTGCCAGCAGCCCTGGGACTAGCCCTCTGGATACGCAGTATTTT,CASSPGTSPLDTQYF
TRBD1,many,TRBJ1-3,TRBV7-9,TGTGCCAGCAGCCCCCAGACAGGGACTCCTGGAAACACCATATATTTT,CASSPQTGTPGNTIYF
.,.,TRBJ1-4,TRBV15,TGTGCCACCAGCAGTCGAAGGGGAACTAATGAAAAACTGTTTTTT,CATSSRRGTNEKLFF
.,few,TRBJ1-5,TRBV11-2,TGTGCCAGCAGCCAAGGCGGCAGGAGGGATCAGCCCCAGCATTTT,CASSQGGRRDQPQHF